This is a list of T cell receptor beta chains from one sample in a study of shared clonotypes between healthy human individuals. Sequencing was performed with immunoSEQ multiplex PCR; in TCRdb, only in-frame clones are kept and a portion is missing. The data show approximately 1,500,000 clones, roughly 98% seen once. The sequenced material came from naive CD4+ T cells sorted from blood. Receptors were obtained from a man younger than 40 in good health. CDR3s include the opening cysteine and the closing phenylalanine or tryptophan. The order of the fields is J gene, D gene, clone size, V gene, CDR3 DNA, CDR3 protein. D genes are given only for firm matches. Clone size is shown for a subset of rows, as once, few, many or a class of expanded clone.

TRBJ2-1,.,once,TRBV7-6,TGTGCCAGCAGCTTCCTTCGGGATGAGCAGTTCTTC,CASSFLRDEQFF
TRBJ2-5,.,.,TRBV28,TGTGCCAGCAGTTTAGGGGTAGGGATGAGGACCCAGTACTTC,CASSLGVGMRTQYF
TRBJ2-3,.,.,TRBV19,TGTGCCAGTAGTCCCGAAGGGCGGGGCCCCACAGATACGCAGTATTTT,CASSPEGRGPTDTQYF
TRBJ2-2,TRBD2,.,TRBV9,TGTGCCAGCAGCCTAGCGGGAGTCAAAACCGGGGAGCTGTTTTTT,CASSLAGVKTGELFF
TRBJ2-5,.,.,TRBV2,TGTGCCAGCAGTGGCGTGAAAGAGACCCAGTACTTC,CASSGVKETQYF
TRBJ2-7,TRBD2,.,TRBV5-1,TGCGCCAGCAGCCGGGGACTAGCGGGAGGATACGAGCAGTACTTC,CASSRGLAGGYEQYF
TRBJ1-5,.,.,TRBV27,TGTGCCAGCAGTCGGACAGTTAGCAATCAGCCCCAGCATTTT,CASSRTVSNQPQHF
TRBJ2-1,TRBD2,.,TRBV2,TGTGCCAGCGTAGGGACTAGAATACTGAATGAGCAGTTCTTC,CASVGTRILNEQFF
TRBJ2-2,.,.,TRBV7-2,TGTGCCAGCAGCCGCGAGGGGCGCAAAAACACCGGGGAGCTGTTTTTT,CASSREGRKNTGELFF
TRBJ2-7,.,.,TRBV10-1,TGCGCCAGCAGTGACCTAGCAGCAGGCGAGCAGTACTTC,CASSDLAAGEQYF
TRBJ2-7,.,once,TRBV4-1,TGCGCCAGCAAAAGTGAATGGGGACGCGAGCAGTACTTC,CASKSEWGREQYF
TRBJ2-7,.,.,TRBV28,TGTGCCAGCAGGGTACAGGGCGTAGCCTACGAGCAGTACTTC,CASRVQGVAYEQYF
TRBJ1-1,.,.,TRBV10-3,TGTGCCATCAGTGAAAGGGCTTATGGGACTGAAGCTTTCTTT,CAISERAYGTEAFF
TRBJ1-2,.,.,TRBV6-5,TGTGCCAGCAGTTACTTTGCTGGGGTGGGAGGCTACACCTTC,CASSYFAGVGGYTF
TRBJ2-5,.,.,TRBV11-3,TGTGCCAGCAGCCCCCTCAGTAGTCTATTGCCAGCCGCCCAAGAGACCCAGTACTTC,CASSPLSSLLPAAQETQYF
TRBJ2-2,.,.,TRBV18,TGTGCCAGCTCATCGCCGGGGACCGGGGAGCTGTTTTTT,CASSSPGTGELFF
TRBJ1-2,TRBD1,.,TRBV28,TGTGCCAGCAGCCCATGGACAGGGGGCTTCTATGGCTACACCTTC,CASSPWTGGFYGYTF
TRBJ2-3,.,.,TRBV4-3,TGCGCCAGCAGCCAAGGACCGTTAGTAGATACGCAGTATTTT,CASSQGPLVDTQYF